Following are 22 T cell receptor beta chains from one sample sequenced in a study of cytomegalovirus exposure and HLA in healthy donors. The primer mix had 60 Vbeta and 13 Jbeta primers. Clones were sequenced by immunoSEQ multiplex PCR, and TCRdb holds only the in-frame ones, with some missing. Of roughly 230,000 clones in the sample, around nine tenths are singletons; the top ten hold around 1.7%. Sample: PBMCs. The receptors derive from a girl aged 2 to 10 in good health and CMV-seronegative.

The rearrangement joins TRBV4-1 to TRBJ1-5; 11 bases agree with TRBD1. Germline CDR1 and CDR2: MGHRA and YSYEKL. This CDR3 is built from 16 residues. V was pared by 0 bases and J by 6 bases, with 4 bases of the junction left unmatched. The CDR3 DNA is TGCGCCAGCAGCCAAGATCGGGGACAGGGGGTTCAGCCCCAGCATTTT. Translation gives CASSQDRGQGVQPQHF.

The J gene is TRBJ2-7, the V gene TRBV11-1; 9 bases map to TRBD1. Germline CDR1 is SGHAT and CDR2 is FQDESV (reference sequence). The CDR3 is 15 residues long. J gave up 5 bases and V 5 bases, and 10 bases lay outside the gene matches. CDR3 sequence: CASSNRDRAAHEQYF. DNA of the CDR3: TGTGCCAGCAGCAACCGGGACAGGGCGGCCCACGAGCAGTACTTC.

The chain employs TRBV4-1 and TRBJ2-7; D is unclear. The CDR3 contains 13 residues. V gave up 1 base and J gave up 5 bases, with 9 bases separating them. In germline, CDR1 is MGHRA, CDR2 YSYEKL. The CDR3 loop is CASSQARFDEQYF. The CDR3, as DNA: TGCGCCAGCAGCCAAGCGCGATTTGACGAGCAGTACTTC.

The rearrangement uses TRBV7-9 and TRBJ1-2, with D perhaps TRBD1 (6 bases). V was pared by 5 bases and J by 6 bases, with 16 bases between. The CDR3 sequence is 14 residues long. Germline V gene lookup returns CDR1 SEHNR and CDR2 FQNEAQ (reference sequence). In nucleotides, the CDR3 is TGTGCCAGCAGCCCGAACGGGGGGGGCCATGGCTACACCTTC. This encodes CASSPNGGGHGYTF.

The V gene is TRBV5-1, the J gene TRBJ1-1, with TRBD1 matching over 9 bases. V lost 4 bases and J lost 5; bases outside the gene matches: 9. Germline V gives CDR1 SGHRS, CDR2 YFSETQ. This CDR3 has 15 residues. CDR3 sequence reads: CASSLSQGARTEAFF. The CDR3 bases are TGCGCCAGCAGCCTCTCACAGGGGGCGCGGACTGAAGCTTTCTTT. The variable domain in full, with the rest retrieved from reference TRBV5-1 and TRBJ1-1, is KAGVTQTPRYLIKTRGQQVTLSCSPISGHRSVSWYQQTPGQGLQFLFEYFSETQRNKGNFPGRFSGRQFSNSRSEMNVSTLELGDSALYLCASSLSQGARTEAFFGQGTRLTVV.

The chain links TRBV10-1 to TRBJ1-1; D not certain. Deletions cut 0 bases from V and 4 bases from J, with 6 bases between. CDR1 is WNHNN and CDR2 is SYGVQD in the germline V gene (reference sequence). The CDR3 sequence is 13 residues long. The CDR3 spells CASSESIGTEAFF. The CDR3 region has the DNA TGCGCCAGCAGTGAGTCGATCGGCACTGAAGCTTTCTTT.

The rearrangement links TRBV13 to TRBJ2-1; 8 nucleotides line up with TRBD1. The V segment lost 5 bases and the J segment 3 bases; nucleotides outside the gene matches: 6. CDR3 length: 15 amino acids. The germline gives CDR1 PRHDT, CDR2 FYEKMQ (reference sequence). In nucleotides, the CDR3 is TGTGCCAGCAGCATGGACAGGGATATCTACAATGAGCAGTTCTTC. It specifies CASSMDRDIYNEQFF.

The chain employs TRBV30 and TRBJ1-5; 11 bases are shared with TRBD1. Germline V gives CDR1 GTSNPN, CDR2 SVGIG (reference sequence). CDR3 size: 14 residues. The junction had 4 bases not matched to a gene; V was cut back by 4 bases and J by 5 bases. The CDR3 DNA sequence: TGTGCCTGGATGGGACAGGGGGTTGATCAGCCCCAGCATTTT. The encoded protein is CAWMGQGVDQPQHF. The whole variable domain, filled in from reference TRBV30 and TRBJ1-5, reads SQTIHQWPATLVQPVGSPLSLECTVEGTSNPNLYWYRQAAGRGLQLLFYSVGIGQISSEVPQNLSASRPQDRQFILSSKKLLLSDSGFYLCAWMGQGVDQPQHFGDGTRLSIL.

CDR3 sequence reads: CASSGTGLYGYTF. In DNA, the CDR3 is TGTGCCAGCAGCGGGACAGGGCTCTATGGCTACACCTTC. The V gene is TRBV27, the J gene TRBJ1-2, with 9 nucleotides matching TRBD1. Germline lookup yields CDR1 MNHEY and CDR2 SMNVEV (reference sequence). The CDR3 runs to 13 residues. The V gene end was trimmed by 6 bases and the J gene end by 4 bases; junction bases not matched to a gene: 3.

The chain joins TRBV6-1 to TRBJ2-3, with 13 bases aligning to TRBD2. V lost 6 bases, J lost 4 bases, and 4 bases stayed unmatched. The germline V gene encodes CDR1 MNHNS and CDR2 SASEGT. The CDR3 length is 15 residues. The CDR3 is CASRRLAGGPDTQYF. The CDR3 DNA sequence: TGTGCCAGCAGGAGACTAGCGGGGGGCCCAGATACGCAGTATTTT.

The V and J genes are TRBV27 and TRBJ2-7; 12 nucleotides agree with TRBD2. The CDR3 is 14 amino acids. V dropped 9 bases and J dropped 7; count of bases not matched to a gene: 10. Germline V gene data show CDR1 as MNHEY and CDR2 as SMNVEV (reference sequence). The DNA of the CDR3 is TGTGCCAGTTCTAGCGGGAGGGCCGACTGGGAGCAGTACTTC. Translating it yields CASSSGRADWEQYF.

The sample holds one count of this clone. This chain joins TRBV21-1 and TRBJ2-5; the table's D call of TRBD2 was not tested on the DNA. Near its end, the DNA agrees better with TRBJ2-7, so the J call may be wrong. TRBV21-1 is reported as a pseudogene. The CDR3 loop spans 15 amino acids. The CDR3 protein is CASSSRSSGSHEQYF. The CDR3 nucleotides are TGTGCCAGCAGCAGTAGGTCTAGCGGGAGCCACGAGCAGTACTTC.

The V and J genes are TRBV6-5 and TRBJ2-7; 9 bases are shared with TRBD2. This CDR3 is 14 amino acids long. The J segment lost 2 bases and the V segment lost 6 bases, leaving 5 bases of the junction unmatched. CDR1 and CDR2 (germline): MNHEY, SVGAGI. The CDR3: CASRWTSATYEQYF. Here the CDR3 DNA reads TGTGCCAGCAGGTGGACTAGCGCCACCTACGAGCAGTACTTC.

V and J are TRBV7-6 and TRBJ1-1; no clear D. The length of the CDR3 is 14 residues. Trimming shortened V by 2 bases and J by 4 bases, and 11 bases separated the two germline ends. CDR1 and CDR2 from the germline V gene are SGHVS and FNYEAQ. CDR3 protein: CASSLSAGGTEAFF. DNA for the CDR3: TGTGCCAGCAGCTTAAGTGCGGGTGGCACTGAAGCTTTCTTT.

This sequence joins TRBV27 and TRBJ1-1, with TRBD1 identical over 9 bases. V gave up 6 bases and J gave up 9 bases; unmatched junction bases: 8. The CDR3 spans 13 residues. From germline, CDR1 is MNHEY and CDR2 SMNVEV (reference sequence). In nucleotides, the CDR3 is TGTGCCAGCAGCCCCGAAACAGGGGGCAAAGCTTTCTTT. It specifies CASSPETGGKAFF.

V and J are TRBV7-8 and TRBJ2-3; possible D gene TRBD2, 6 bases. The CDR3 runs 15 residues. Germline CDR1 is SGHVS and CDR2 is FQNEAQ. Trimming took off 7 bases at V and 4 bases at J, with 18 bases between the two ends. The CDR3 loop is CASTLGGISPDTQYF. In DNA, the CDR3 is TGTGCCAGCACTCTGGGCGGGATCAGCCCAGATACGCAGTATTTT. Variable domain in full (rest from reference TRBV7-8 and TRBJ2-3): GAGVSQSPRYKVAKRGQDVALRCDPISGHVSLFWYQQALGQGPEFLTYFQNEAQLDKSGLPSDRFFAERPEGSVSTLKIQRTQQEDSAVYLCASTLGGISPDTQYFGPGTRLTVL.

V is TRBV18 and J is TRBJ1-4; 7 nucleotides align to TRBD1. Germline assignment: CDR1 KGHSH and CDR2 LQKENI. Trimming removed 2 bases from V and 0 bases from J; junction bases left unmatched: 6. This CDR3 has 17 residues. The CDR3 bases are TGTGCCAGCTCACCAGTACAGGGGATTGCAACTAATGAAAAACTGTTTTTT. This encodes CASSPVQGIATNEKLFF.

The V gene is TRBV7-2, the J gene TRBJ2-7; no clear D gene. The V end was cut by 4 bases, the J end by 3 bases, with 22 bases between. Germline V gives CDR1 SGHTA, CDR2 FQGNSA. This CDR3 region has 17 residues. The DNA for the CDR3 is TGTGCCAGCAGCTCGAACCCGCTTCCTGACTTGATCTACGAGCAGTACTTC. It is translated as CASSSNPLPDLIYEQYF.

The rearrangement links TRBV10-3 to TRBJ2-1; D is unresolved. In germline, CDR1 is ENHRY, CDR2 SYGVKD. Deletions cut 10 bases from V and 4 bases from J, with 20 bases between. This CDR3 comprises 15 residues. CDR3 in amino acids: CATTNSGGAYNEQFF. Written as DNA, the CDR3 is TGTGCCACTACGAACTCTGGTGGTGCGTACAATGAGCAGTTCTTC.

The chain combines TRBV29-1 with TRBJ2-1; a weak D match, TRBD2 (6 bases). V gave up 0 bases and J gave up 8 bases, with 20 bases separating them. Germline CDR1 and CDR2: SQVTM and ANQGSEA. This CDR3 contains 16 residues. The CDR3 reads CSVEDRERGFVDEQFF. CDR3 nucleotide sequence: TGCAGCGTTGAAGATCGGGAACGGGGGTTCGTGGATGAGCAGTTCTTC.

The J gene is TRBJ1-3, the V gene TRBV29-1; D not resolved. There are 15 residues in the CDR3. Germline CDR1 is SQVTM and CDR2 is ANQGSEA. Trimming took off 6 bases at V and 0 bases at J, with 15 bases between the two ends. CDR3 sequence: CSVTNRSSSGNTIYF. The CDR3 coding sequence is TGCAGCGTAACTAACCGCAGCTCCTCTGGAAACACCATATATTTT.

The rearrangement joins TRBV30 to TRBJ2-3; D ambiguous. CDR3 length: 14 residues. Trimming took 3 bases from V and 2 from J, leaving 12 bases between them. Germline CDR1 and CDR2: GTSNPN and SVGIG (reference sequence). As DNA, the CDR3 is TGTGCCTGGAGCGCGAGGCTCCCCACAGATACGCAGTATTTT. This codes for CAWSARLPTDTQYF.